The sequence of this TCR beta chain was determined in a study of T cell responses to AZD1222 COVID-19 vaccine. Per the germline V gene, CDR1 is SGHRS and CDR2 is YFSETQ. The CDR3 has 12 residues. V lost 5 bases and J 5 bases, leaving 8 bases between the germline ends. Here immunoSEQ multiplex PCR was the method, and the copy in TCRdb shows in-frame clones only, minus some. This sample yields roughly 140,000 clones, of which more than 85% are seen a single time; around 5.1% belongs to the top ten. Notes on this clone: No antigen is known for it.

Study-level results: Spike as a whole was targeted by vaccine-associated CD4 TCRs, dominant at 160-218 and 743-854.

The sequence derives from an adult in good health. The gene calls are TRBV5-1 and TRBJ2-1, with D maybe TRBD1 (6 bases). The sample here was peripheral blood, taken on day 0 of AZD1222 vaccination. CDR3: CASRWDNNEQFF. The CDR3, as DNA: TGCGCCAGCAGATGGGACAACAATGAGCAGTTCTTC. The full variable domain, in which reference TRBV5-1 and TRBJ2-1 provide the parts outside the CDR3, is KAGVTQTPRYLIKTRGQQVTLSCSPISGHRSVSWYQQTPGQGLQFLFEYFSETQRNKGNFPGRFSGRQFSNSRSEMNVSTLELGDSALYLCASRWDNNEQFFGPGTRLTVL.